The clone carrying this T cell receptor (beta chain) was detected ten times or more. Its antigen is not identified. The team produced cDNA through 5'RACE using 10-nucleotide random UMIs. TCRdb processed the 5' RACE reads anew with MiXCR; each CDR3 protein has one entry. The sample carries 27,000 or so distinct CDR3 sequences, about 3.1% recorded once. The germline gives CDR1 KGHSH, CDR2 LQKENI. The CDR3 runs to 16 residues. The V segment lost 0 bases and the J segment 6 bases; nucleotides outside the gene matches: 6. This record comes from a study of neurological immune-mediated disorders. Broader study findings: None of the CDR3 amino acid sequences of expanded clones were shared across subjects, and this suggested private repertoires in all groups. Phylogenetic grouping assigned the repertoires of 18 of 34 multiple sclerosis patients to a single related-CDR3 cluster, representing a possible signature.

Stored at -80 C, 2 million PBMCs were the source of the unsorted libraries. The material sequenced was PBMCs. This sequence joins TRBV18 and TRBJ2-3, with 10 bases lining up with TRBD2. The clonotype originates from a woman in her twenties or thirties with multiple sclerosis. CDR3 nucleotides: TGTGCCAGCTCACCACCGTCTAGCGGGAGCTGGGATACGCAGTATTTT. Protein product: CASSPPSSGSWDTQYF.